The 26 T cell receptor beta chains reported below all come from one sample, sequenced in a study of T cell changes during pregnancy in multiple sclerosis. Measured with immunoSEQ multiplex PCR; TCRdb has only the in-frame clones, and not every one. The sample holds approximately 51,000 clones, about 92% seen once. The sample in question was peripheral blood, obtained in the second trimester of pregnancy. The origin of the receptors is a female donor with multiple sclerosis, enrolled in a pregnancy study.

This chain links TRBV7-2 with TRBJ1-2, with 9 bases matching TRBD1. Germline V gene data show CDR1 as SGHTA and CDR2 as FQGNSA. The length of the CDR3 is 14 residues. J gave up 8 bases and V 6 bases, and 10 bases lay outside the gene matches. The DNA for the CDR3 is TGTGCCAGCAGTAAAAACCGGGACAGGGAAGGCTACACCTTC. Residues: CASSKNRDREGYTF.

The rearrangement links TRBV27 to TRBJ1-6; TRBD1 might be the D (6 bases). The CDR3 is 14 amino acids. V dropped 5 bases and J dropped 7 bases, with 12 bases sitting between them. CDR1 is MNHEY, CDR2 SMNVEV, per germline (reference sequence). CDR3 sequence: CASSNRELNSPLHF. Here the CDR3 DNA reads TGTGCCAGCAGTAACAGGGAGTTAAATTCACCCCTCCACTTT.

This chain uses TRBV5-1 with TRBJ1-5, with D possibly TRBD1 on 6 matching bases. CDR3 length: 17 amino acids. Germline V lookup: CDR1 SGHRS, CDR2 YFSETQ. V gave up 0 bases and J gave up 2 bases, with 15 bases separating them. The CDR3 is CASSLVPSGVGNQPQHF. Here the CDR3 DNA reads TGCGCCAGCAGCTTGGTTCCGTCAGGGGTCGGCAATCAGCCCCAGCATTTT.

The rearrangement uses TRBV5-1 and TRBJ2-1; D call uncertain. The germline gives CDR1 SGHRS, CDR2 YFSETQ. The CDR3 has 11 residues. The V and J ends lost 5 bases and 6 bases respectively, with 6 bases between them. The CDR3 DNA reads TGCGCCAGCAGGGCCTCCAATGAGCAGTTCTTC. Protein product: CASRASNEQFF.

The J gene is TRBJ2-2, the V gene TRBV29-1; 10 nucleotides align to TRBD1. This CDR3 spans 13 amino acids. CDR1 and CDR2 from the germline V gene are SQVTM and ANQGSEA. Losses at the gene ends were 7 bases for V and 5 bases for J; bases not matched to a gene: 4. For the CDR3, the DNA is TGCAGCGCCAGGACAGGGGGGACCGGGGAGCTGTTTTTT. This translates into CSARTGGTGELFF.

J is TRBJ2-3 and V is TRBV29-1, with D possibly TRBD1 on 6 matching bases. CDR1 is SQVTM, CDR2 ANQGSEA, per germline. The germline V and J ends were trimmed by 6 bases and 2 bases, with 18 bases remaining between them. CDR3 length: 15 residues. CDR3 nucleotides: TGCAGCGTCGCAGGGGACACGGATAACACAGATACGCAGTATTTT. Amino acids: CSVAGDTDNTDTQYF.

The chain joins TRBV4-2 to TRBJ2-3; maybe TRBD1 (5 bases). Looked up from germline, CDR1 is LGHNA and CDR2 is YNFKEQ. V was pared by 4 bases and J by 1 base, with 12 bases between. The CDR3 is 15 amino acids. The DNA for the CDR3 is TGTGCCAGCAGCCCCCGACAGCTAGGCACAGATACGCAGTATTTT. Amino acids: CASSPRQLGTDTQYF.

The table lists this clone with a count of one. The gene calls are TRBV5-8 and TRBJ2-5; the match to TRBD1 covers 7 bases. The length of the CDR3 is 13 residues. J was trimmed by 9 bases and V by 4 bases; bases with no gene match: 9. The germline gives CDR1 SGHTS, CDR2 YDEGEE. CDR3 sequence (DNA): TGTGCCAGCAGCAAGGGACAGTTTATGGCCCAGTACTTC. It encodes CASSKGQFMAQYF.

This clone was recorded a few times. The chain combines TRBV4-3 with TRBJ2-1; weak D call: TRBD2 (5 bases). Germline-derived CDR1 and CDR2 are LGHNA and YSLEER. This CDR3 is 17 amino acids long. With 0 bases removed from V and 0 bases from J, the gap between germline ends came to 12 bases. As DNA, the CDR3 is TGCGCCAGCAGCCAAGACCAGGAGCGGAGCTCCTACAATGAGCAGTTCTTC. This encodes CASSQDQERSSYNEQFF.

The chain couples TRBV19 to TRBJ2-2, with 13 bases matching TRBD2. This CDR3 comprises 17 residues. Germline V gene data show CDR1 as LNHDA and CDR2 as SQIVND (reference sequence). The junction had 6 bases not matched to a gene; V was cut back by 0 bases and J by 8 bases. CDR3 nucleotide sequence: TGTGCCAGTAGTATAGACGGACTAGCGGGAGTCCCAGGGGAGCTGTTTTTT. It specifies CASSIDGLAGVPGELFF.

The chain links TRBV4-3 to TRBJ2-7; 10 positions agree with TRBD2. In germline, CDR1 is LGHNA, CDR2 YSLEER. With 0 bases clipped from V and 4 bases from J, the junction kept 3 bases outside the gene matches. There are 15 residues in the CDR3. CDR3 loop: CASSQDTSGIYEQYF. The CDR3 DNA sequence: TGCGCCAGCAGCCAAGATACTAGCGGGATTTACGAGCAGTACTTC.

This clone was seen a single time. The V call is TRBV28, the J call TRBJ2-7; no firm D call. CDR3 length: 14 residues. The V and J ends lost 2 bases and 3 bases respectively, with 11 bases between them. In germline, CDR1 is MDHEN, CDR2 SYDVKM. The CDR3 protein is CASSLDGERYEQYF. CDR3 bases: TGTGCCAGCAGTTTAGACGGAGAACGCTACGAGCAGTACTTC. Filled out from reference TRBV28 and TRBJ2-7, the complete variable domain reads DVKVTQSSRYLVKRTGEKVFLECVQDMDHENMFWYRQDPGLGLRLIYFSYDVKMKEKGDIPEGYSVSREKKERFSLILESASTNQTSMYLCASSLDGERYEQYFGPGTRLTVT.

This clone was seen once. The V and J genes are TRBV25-1 and TRBJ1-1; D might be TRBD1 (6 bases). Germline CDR1 is MGHDK and CDR2 is SYGVNS. The V end was cut by 4 bases, the J end by 2 bases, with 11 bases between. This CDR3 is 14 amino acids long. The chain's CDR3 is CASSVPGVNTEAFF. The DNA of the CDR3 is TGTGCCAGCAGTGTCCCAGGGGTAAACACTGAAGCTTTCTTT.

The rearrangement joins TRBV7-9 to TRBJ2-7; D call uncertain. This CDR3 spans 12 amino acids. In germline, CDR1 is SEHNR, CDR2 FQNEAQ (reference sequence). V lost 3 bases and J lost 2, with 5 bases in between. The CDR3 loop is CASSLVAYEQYF. Here the CDR3 DNA reads TGTGCCAGCAGCTTGGTAGCCTACGAGCAGTACTTC.

V and J are TRBV5-8 and TRBJ1-2; 9 positions match TRBD1. The CDR3 runs to 13 residues. Trimming at V came to 4 bases and at J to 2 bases, leaving 0 bases not matched to a gene. Germline-derived CDR1 and CDR2 are SGHTS and YDEGEE. For the CDR3, the DNA is TGTGCCAGCAGCGGGACAGGGAACTATGGCTACACCTTC. It codes for CASSGTGNYGYTF.

This clone is a singleton in its sample. The gene calls are TRBV5-1 and TRBJ1-1, with D maybe TRBD1 (6 bases). This CDR3 contains 15 residues. CDR1 is SGHRS and CDR2 is YFSETQ in the germline V gene. V was pared by 5 bases and J by 0 bases, with 14 bases between. The CDR3 region has the DNA TGCGCCAGCAGGATCTTAGGACAGTTGAACACTGAAGCTTTCTTT. This sequence encodes CASRILGQLNTEAFF.

The V gene is TRBV7-9, the J gene TRBJ1-1, with TRBD1 identical over 10 bases. The V gene end was trimmed by 5 bases and the J gene end by 4 bases; junction bases not matched to a gene: 10. From germline, CDR1 is SEHNR and CDR2 FQNEAQ (reference sequence). The CDR3 consists of 16 residues. DNA for the CDR3: TGTGCCAGCAGCGCGGACAGGGGGGTAGGGGGCACTGAAGCTTTCTTT. Translation gives CASSADRGVGGTEAFF.

The CDR3 DNA reads as TGTGCCAGCAGCCCTGGGACTCCACCAGGTGAGCAGTTCTTC. Protein sequence: CASSPGTPPGEQFF. This rearrangement joins TRBV5-8 to TRBJ2-1; maybe TRBD2 (6 bases). Deletions cut 4 bases from V and 9 bases from J, with 17 bases between. Germline V gene lookup returns CDR1 SGHTS and CDR2 YDEGEE. This CDR3 comprises 14 residues.

This clone was observed a single time. The rearrangement links TRBV28 to TRBJ2-7; 9 bases agree with TRBD2. This CDR3 comprises 15 residues. V shed 3 bases, J shed 7 bases, and the junction held 10 bases outside the gene matches. Germline V CDR1 and CDR2: MDHEN, SYDVKM. The CDR3 region has the DNA TGTGCCAGCAGTTTGTGGGGAGGGCTAGCGGGAGAGCAGTACTTC. This translates into CASSLWGGLAGEQYF.

The genes are TRBV7-3 and TRBJ1-1; D gene ambiguous. CDR1 and CDR2 from the germline V gene are SGHTA and FQGTGA. V lost 5 bases and J 0 bases, leaving 10 bases between the germline ends. This CDR3 region has 14 residues. The CDR3 sequence: CASSLSSLNTEAFF. The CDR3 coding sequence is TGTGCCAGCAGCCTCTCGAGCCTGAACACTGAAGCTTTCTTT.

The V call is TRBV10-3, the J call TRBJ2-5; 7 bases agree with TRBD1. CDR1 is ENHRY and CDR2 is SYGVKD in the germline V gene. V lost 4 bases, J lost 1 base, and 9 bases stayed unmatched. The CDR3 spans 16 residues. The CDR3 nucleotides read TGTGCCATCAGTGCTTCCGGGACAGAGATCCAAGAGACCCAGTACTTC. Its protein product is CAISASGTEIQETQYF.

The table lists this clone with a count of one. This chain connects TRBV7-3 to TRBJ2-7; TRBD1 might be the D (6 bases). The CDR3 covers 14 residues. V lost 5 bases and J 2 bases, leaving 13 bases between the germline ends. Germline V gives CDR1 SGHTA, CDR2 FQGTGA. In nucleotides, the CDR3 is TGTGCCAGCAGCCCCAATGGACAGACCTACGAGCAGTACTTC. This encodes CASSPNGQTYEQYF. Complete variable domain (other parts from reference TRBV7-3 and TRBJ2-7): GAGVSQTPSNKVTEKGKYVELRCDPISGHTALYWYRQSLGQGPEFLIYFQGTGAADDSGLPNDRFFAVRPEGSVSTLKIQRTERGDSAVYLCASSPNGQTYEQYFGPGTRLTVT.

The chain joins TRBV29-1 to TRBJ2-7; the match to TRBD2 covers 12 bases. V lost 1 base to trimming and J lost 6 bases; unmatched junction nucleotides: 4. The CDR3 length is 14 residues. Germline V lookup: CDR1 SQVTM, CDR2 ANQGSEA. The CDR3 is CSVEGLAGVSEQYF. In DNA, the CDR3 is TGCAGCGTTGAAGGACTAGCGGGAGTGAGCGAGCAGTACTTC.

This sequence joins TRBV11-1 and TRBJ2-1, with TRBD1 matching over 7 bases. Germline V lookup: CDR1 SGHAT, CDR2 FQDESV (reference sequence). The J segment lost 2 bases and the V segment lost 5 bases, leaving 6 bases of the junction unmatched. The CDR3 sequence is 15 residues long. The CDR3 nucleotides read TGTGCCAGCAGCGACATTGGACAGGCCTACAATGAGCAGTTCTTC. Translated: CASSDIGQAYNEQFF.

The genes are TRBV19 and TRBJ1-5; 8 bases agree with TRBD1. In germline, CDR1 is LNHDA, CDR2 SQIVND (reference sequence). The CDR3 loop spans 17 amino acids. After removal of 2 bases from V and 3 bases from J, the junction contained 9 bases not matched to a gene. The CDR3 spells CASSIFVGQGLNQPQHF. The DNA of the CDR3 is TGTGCCAGTAGTATATTTGTCGGACAGGGCCTCAATCAGCCCCAGCATTTT.

V gene TRBV5-1 combines with J gene TRBJ2-3, with TRBD2 matching over 11 bases. Trimming removed 5 bases from V and 4 bases from J; junction bases left unmatched: 15. Germline assignment: CDR1 SGHRS and CDR2 YFSETQ. CDR3 size: 18 residues. The chain's CDR3 is CASRRTSSGRGGADTQYF. CDR3 DNA: TGCGCCAGCAGGAGGACGAGTAGCGGGAGGGGGGGCGCAGATACGCAGTATTTT.